This record concerns one T cell receptor beta chain sequence. This sample was taken from a study of blood T cell repertoires in COVID-19. Looking at the study overall: From T cells, B-cell-depleted T cells, or PBMCs came the material, which was cDNA or gDNA.

Seattle enrolled patients during active infection and tracked them longitudinally. Under the authors' procedure: Estimates of nucleated cell counts were drawn from the amplification of reference gene primers. TCRdb's copy holds only in-frame clones and misses some; the assay was immunoSEQ multiplex PCR. V, J and clone size are taken as reported in that table, and D and trimming were inferred from the DNA itself. The sample has around 200,000 clones, roughly nine tenths seen once. The CDR3 consists of 14 residues. V was clipped by 5 bases and J by 1 base, with 11 bases between them. Per the germline V gene, CDR1 is MNHEY and CDR2 is SMNVEV (reference sequence).

This sequence joins TRBV27 and TRBJ1-1; D not resolved. The TCR comes from a woman in her fifties or sixties with COVID-19, enrolled during active disease. Sequencing was performed on peripheral blood. CDR3 loop: CASSPHGKNTEAFF. In DNA, the CDR3 is TGTGCCAGCAGTCCCCATGGCAAGAACACTGAAGCTTTCTTT.